In its sample, the clone carrying this T cell receptor (beta chain) was seen many times. One junction end disagrees with the germline gene, perhaps due to a read error. This specimen comes from a study of response to subunit inactivated influenza vaccine. Each CDR3 protein is one row after TCRdb ran MiXCR on the RT-PCR reads. Of around 150,000 distinct CDR3 sequences in the sample, roughly a tenth were seen once. The CDR3 extends over 15 amino acids. The V gene's germline CDR1 is SGHAT and CDR2 FQNNGV. This clonotype originated in a man aged 45 to 65 who received an inactivated influenza vaccine. The chain recombines TRBV11-2 with TRBJ2-7; D is tentatively TRBD1 or TRBD2 (5 bases each). This material consisted of non-naive T cells sorted from PBMCs, taken 45 days after vaccination. CDR3: CASSYHYRGSHEQYF. CDR3 DNA: TGTGCCAGCAGCTATCATTATCGGGGCTCCCACGAGCAGTACTTC.